This T cell receptor beta chain appears in the sequencing data of a study of cytomegalovirus exposure and HLA in healthy donors. Details on this clone: Its target is unknown.

Study results and caveats: Per a later analysis, HLA-associated TCR beta chains showed more clonal expansion than other, equally common TCR beta chains. In a later analysis, TCR beta V- and J-gene trimming showed a link to a missense DCLRE1C variant.

The study ran its PCR with 60 Vbeta and 13 Jbeta primers. Only in-frame clones appear in the TCRdb table, and some are missing; sequencing was by immunoSEQ multiplex PCR. The sample includes about 180,000 clones, roughly 84% of them seen just once. CDR3 length: 15 residues. From germline, CDR1 is MDHEN and CDR2 SYDVKM. V shed 6 bases and J 3 bases; nucleotides not matched to a gene: 11. This clonotype was obtained from a boy between 2 and 10 years old in good health and CMV-seronegative. The material sequenced was PBMCs. This chain joins TRBV28 and TRBJ2-7; 7 bases match TRBD1. In DNA form, the CDR3 reads TGTGCCAGCAGCTCCCAAGGGGGACAGATCTACGAGCAGTACGTC. Its protein product is CASSSQGGQIYEQYV.